These T cell receptor beta chains were read from a single sample in a study of PD-L1 blockade in urothelial cancer. This table comes from immunoSEQ multiplex PCR, and its TCRdb copy is limited to in-frame clones, with some not included. Of 35,000 to 50,000 clones in the sample, around 90% were seen once. Material: PBMCs, obtained around atezolizumab (anti-PD-L1) treatment. Receptor source: a woman aged 55-69 years with urothelial cancer. CDR3s include the opening cysteine and the closing phenylalanine or tryptophan. The order of the fields is clone size, J gene, V gene, D gene, CDR3 DNA, CDR3 protein. The D gene is left open where the match is weak. A row's size may be missing; if present it is once, few, many or a size class.

abundance: NA
j_gene: TRBJ2-7
v_gene: TRBV6-1
d_gene: NA
CDR3nt: TGTGCCAGCAGTGAGAGCTCCTACGAGCAGTACTTC
CDR3aa: CASSESSYEQYF

abundance: once
j_gene: TRBJ2-4
v_gene: TRBV6-1
d_gene: NA
CDR3nt: TGTGCCAGCAGTGAAGCGCTTCGAGACAGTCTAGGTCTAGCCAAAAACATTCAGTACTTC
CDR3aa: CASSEALRDSLGLAKNIQYF

abundance: NA
j_gene: TRBJ1-1
v_gene: TRBV15
d_gene: NA
CDR3nt: TGTGCCACCAGCAGAGATCGGGGGGCCGGCACTGAAGCTTTCTTT
CDR3aa: CATSRDRGAGTEAFF

abundance: NA
j_gene: TRBJ2-5
v_gene: TRBV5-4
d_gene: NA
CDR3nt: TGTGCCAGCAACTCACGAGATTCCATACAAGAGACCCAGTACTTC
CDR3aa: CASNSRDSIQETQYF

abundance: NA
j_gene: TRBJ1-3
v_gene: TRBV5-5
d_gene: NA
CDR3nt: TGTGCCAGCAGCTTCGGACAGATGGACACCATATATTTT
CDR3aa: CASSFGQMDTIYF

abundance: NA
j_gene: TRBJ2-1
v_gene: TRBV11-2
d_gene: TRBD2
CDR3nt: TGTGCCAGCAGCCCAGGCGCGCTAGCGGGAGGATACAATGAGCAGTTCTTC
CDR3aa: CASSPGALAGGYNEQFF

abundance: NA
j_gene: TRBJ2-7
v_gene: TRBV5-1
d_gene: TRBD2
CDR3nt: TGCGCCAGCAGCTCTACTCTGACTAGCGGCTCTATCTACGAGCAGTACTTC
CDR3aa: CASSSTLTSGSIYEQYF

abundance: NA
j_gene: TRBJ1-6
v_gene: TRBV7-9
d_gene: TRBD1
CDR3nt: TGTGCCAGCAGGCAGGGGGATTCACCCCTCCACTTT
CDR3aa: CASRQGDSPLHF

abundance: NA
j_gene: TRBJ1-2
v_gene: TRBV6-4
d_gene: TRBD1
CDR3nt: TGTGCCAGCAGCCACTCGGACAGGGGCTATGGCTACACCTTC
CDR3aa: CASSHSDRGYGYTF

abundance: NA
j_gene: TRBJ2-2
v_gene: TRBV4-2
d_gene: TRBD2
CDR3nt: TGTGCCAGCAGCCAAGATAGAGGGCTAGCGGGTAGCACCGGGGAGCTGTTTTTT
CDR3aa: CASSQDRGLAGSTGELFF

abundance: NA
j_gene: TRBJ1-1
v_gene: TRBV5-6
d_gene: TRBD1
CDR3nt: TGTGCCAGCAGCTTGGGGGACAGGGGGCGGACTGAAGCTTTCTTT
CDR3aa: CASSLGDRGRTEAFF

abundance: NA
j_gene: TRBJ1-1
v_gene: TRBV9
d_gene: NA
CDR3nt: TGTGCCAGCAGCGCCGGAGGGGCGGGGGTCACTGAAGCTTTCTTT
CDR3aa: CASSAGGAGVTEAFF

abundance: NA
j_gene: TRBJ2-3
v_gene: TRBV5-1
d_gene: TRBD2
CDR3nt: TGCGCCAGCAGCTTGGTAGTAGCGGGACGCACAGATACGCAGTATTTT
CDR3aa: CASSLVVAGRTDTQYF

abundance: NA
j_gene: TRBJ1-2
v_gene: TRBV19
d_gene: NA
CDR3nt: TGTGCCAGTAGTCCGATAGACAGGATCTATGGCTACACCTTC
CDR3aa: CASSPIDRIYGYTF

abundance: NA
j_gene: TRBJ2-7
v_gene: TRBV13
d_gene: TRBD2
CDR3nt: TGTGCCAGCAGCGCAACAGCCGGGACTAGGGCCTACGAGCAGTACTTC
CDR3aa: CASSATAGTRAYEQYF

abundance: NA
j_gene: TRBJ2-7
v_gene: TRBV10-3
d_gene: TRBD1
CDR3nt: TGTGCCATCACCCCGGACAGGGGAGGTGGGTACGAGCAGTACTTC
CDR3aa: CAITPDRGGGYEQYF

abundance: NA
j_gene: TRBJ2-7
v_gene: TRBV10-3
d_gene: NA
CDR3nt: TGTGCCATCGAGATCACAGGGTCTGGCGAGCAGTACTTC
CDR3aa: CAIEITGSGEQYF

abundance: NA
j_gene: TRBJ1-1
v_gene: TRBV15
d_gene: TRBD1
CDR3nt: TGTGCCACCAGCAGGGGACAGTTGAACACTGAAGCTTTCTTT
CDR3aa: CATSRGQLNTEAFF

abundance: NA
j_gene: TRBJ2-7
v_gene: TRBV5-6
d_gene: NA
CDR3nt: TGTGCCAGCAGCTTGGGGATAGCGGTGGAGCAGTACTTC
CDR3aa: CASSLGIAVEQYF

abundance: NA
j_gene: TRBJ2-1
v_gene: TRBV7-2
d_gene: TRBD1
CDR3nt: TGTGCCAGCAGCTTAGCCCGGGACAGGGCCTATGAGCAGTTCTTC
CDR3aa: CASSLARDRAYEQFF

abundance: NA
j_gene: TRBJ2-5
v_gene: TRBV7-8
d_gene: TRBD2
CDR3nt: TGTGCCAGCAGCTTACCTACATGGGAGGGAGAGACCCAGTACTTC
CDR3aa: CASSLPTWEGETQYF

abundance: NA
j_gene: TRBJ1-5
v_gene: TRBV19
d_gene: TRBD1
CDR3nt: TGTGCCAGTAGTAAAGGGGGCGCGAGCAATCAGCCCCAGCATTTT
CDR3aa: CASSKGGASNQPQHF

abundance: NA
j_gene: TRBJ1-5
v_gene: TRBV5-3
d_gene: TRBD1
CDR3nt: TGTGCCAGAAGCTTGGGCTACAGGGGGCGCGTTAGCAATCAGCCCCAGCATTTT
CDR3aa: CARSLGYRGRVSNQPQHF

abundance: NA
j_gene: TRBJ1-1
v_gene: TRBV20-1
d_gene: TRBD1
CDR3nt: TGCAGTGCGGGACAGGGGGCAGAAGCTTTCTTT
CDR3aa: CSAGQGAEAFF

abundance: NA
j_gene: TRBJ2-5
v_gene: TRBV9
d_gene: NA
CDR3nt: TGTGCCAGCAGCGTAGCGGGCCAAGAGACCCAGTACTTC
CDR3aa: CASSVAGQETQYF

abundance: NA
j_gene: TRBJ2-1
v_gene: TRBV19
d_gene: NA
CDR3nt: TGTGCCAGGCTCCCAGCGGATTCTTCCTACAATGAGCAGTTCTTC
CDR3aa: CARLPADSSYNEQFF

abundance: NA
j_gene: TRBJ1-5
v_gene: TRBV4-3
d_gene: NA
CDR3nt: TGCGCCAGCAGCCAAGATCTGACAGGACCCAATCAGCCCCAGCATTTT
CDR3aa: CASSQDLTGPNQPQHF

abundance: NA
j_gene: TRBJ1-2
v_gene: TRBV5-1
d_gene: TRBD1
CDR3nt: TGCGCCAGCAGCCCAGCGGGACAGGCGATGATCTATGGCTACACCTTC
CDR3aa: CASSPAGQAMIYGYTF

abundance: NA
j_gene: TRBJ1-2
v_gene: TRBV28
d_gene: NA
CDR3nt: TGTGCCAGCAGTTTTCTCGGGGGAGGCTATGGCTACACCTTC
CDR3aa: CASSFLGGGYGYTF

abundance: once
j_gene: TRBJ1-5
v_gene: TRBV18
d_gene: NA
CDR3nt: TGTGCCAGCTCACCTACCCCAGGGAATCAGCCCCAGCATTTT
CDR3aa: CASSPTPGNQPQHF

abundance: NA
j_gene: TRBJ1-4
v_gene: TRBV19
d_gene: TRBD1
CDR3nt: TGTGCCACTCGGACAGGGTCAAGTGAAAAACTGTTTTTT
CDR3aa: CATRTGSSEKLFF

abundance: NA
j_gene: TRBJ2-6
v_gene: TRBV27
d_gene: NA
CDR3nt: TGTGCCAGCGGAGGGACGGGGAGCATTGGGGCCAACGTCCTGACTTTC
CDR3aa: CASGGTGSIGANVLTF

abundance: NA
j_gene: TRBJ2-5
v_gene: TRBV7-2
d_gene: TRBD1
CDR3nt: TGTGCCAGCAGCGTCCACAGGGGTGAGACCCAGTACTTC
CDR3aa: CASSVHRGETQYF

abundance: NA
j_gene: TRBJ1-5
v_gene: TRBV19
d_gene: TRBD1
CDR3nt: TGTGCCAGTAGTAACGGACAGGGTAATCAGCCCCAGCATTTT
CDR3aa: CASSNGQGNQPQHF

abundance: NA
j_gene: TRBJ1-2
v_gene: TRBV29-1
d_gene: NA
CDR3nt: TGCAGCGCCAATCGCGGGGGGAGTTTTTATGGCTACACCTTC
CDR3aa: CSANRGGSFYGYTF

abundance: NA
j_gene: TRBJ1-2
v_gene: TRBV5-4
d_gene: NA
CDR3nt: TGTGCCAGCAGCTACGACAGGCCGGGCTATGGCTACACCTTC
CDR3aa: CASSYDRPGYGYTF

abundance: once
j_gene: TRBJ1-1
v_gene: TRBV28
d_gene: NA
CDR3nt: TGTGCCAGCAGTTTGCGGACAGCTTCGGGCGGAGCTTTCTTT
CDR3aa: CASSLRTASGGAFF

abundance: NA
j_gene: TRBJ1-6
v_gene: TRBV6-1
d_gene: NA
CDR3nt: TGTGCCGCGGGGGAGGGAAATAATTCACCCCTCCACTTT
CDR3aa: CAAGEGNNSPLHF

abundance: NA
j_gene: TRBJ1-2
v_gene: TRBV14
d_gene: TRBD1
CDR3nt: TGTGCCAGCAGCCAAGAAGGCAGGGGGGATTTTAACTATGGCTACACCTTC
CDR3aa: CASSQEGRGDFNYGYTF

abundance: NA
j_gene: TRBJ2-1
v_gene: TRBV9
d_gene: NA
CDR3nt: TGTGCCAGCAGCGTAGCGGACAGAGTATCGGGGAATGAGCAGTTCTTC
CDR3aa: CASSVADRVSGNEQFF

abundance: once
j_gene: TRBJ1-1
v_gene: TRBV7-9
d_gene: NA
CDR3nt: TGTGCCAGCAGCAGCGACAGTTTTGAAGCTTTCTTT
CDR3aa: CASSSDSFEAFF

abundance: NA
j_gene: TRBJ2-7
v_gene: TRBV7-9
d_gene: NA
CDR3nt: TGTGCCAGCAGCCAAGGGGTATACTCCTACGAGCAGTACTTC
CDR3aa: CASSQGVYSYEQYF

abundance: NA
j_gene: TRBJ2-7
v_gene: TRBV5-1
d_gene: TRBD1
CDR3nt: TGCGCCAGCAGCTTGGCCCCACCGGGACAGGGGATAGGAGAGCAGTACTTC
CDR3aa: CASSLAPPGQGIGEQYF